This T cell receptor beta chain is drawn from a study of blood T cell repertoires in COVID-19. Repertoires were generated with immunoSEQ multiplex PCR, while TCRdb's copy carries only in-frame clones and drops some. The sample has tens of thousands of clones; about 90% are singletons. Germline loops: CDR1 MNHEY, CDR2 SMNVEV (reference sequence). The CDR3 covers 15 residues. Between the trimmed V and J ends, which lost 0 bases and 3 bases, there was a span of 11 bases. The sequenced sample was peripheral blood. The TCR comes from a man older than 75 with acute or convalescent COVID-19. The chain links TRBV27 to TRBJ1-2; unclear D gene. CDR3: CASSLSSGLDYGYTF. The CDR3 nucleotides read TGTGCCAGCAGTTTATCGTCGGGATTGGACTATGGCTACACCTTC.